The text below deals with one TCR beta chain. What this receptor recognizes is not known. Within one base of it there is no much larger clone, and no base qualities were kept. The source of the sample is a study of cytomegalovirus exposure and HLA in healthy donors (dated by TCRdb to about 2017). Context from the whole study: A later analysis indicated that the 110 or so validation repertoires were generated on the platform also employed for the 670 or so repertoires of the first cohort. The aim of the study was to test whether cataloging public T cell receptors could identify signatures of past pathogen exposure. A separate validation cohort of 100 to 150 different subjects was used in addition to the roughly 700-subject first cohort. To predict cytomegalovirus infection status, the study brought together high-throughput TCR immunosequencing, statistical association of individual TCRs with disease status, and machine learning. What the study reported, not specific to this receptor: While some public TCRs were present in many individuals, most TCR sequences turned up only very rarely across donors. The authors suggested that the approach could potentially be extended to other disease states and immunological phenotypes. A later analysis found that TCRs clustered in the first cohort also tended to co-occur in the 95 to 150 validation repertoires, with more than 90% of cluster scores above 0. A later analysis had no HLA typing for the validation cohort, so co-occurrence there was scored across all 120 repertoires. Three of the identified cytomegalovirus-associated TCR beta chains were confirmed in vitro to be specific for cytomegalovirus antigens. The study listed 170 or so TCR beta chains as associated with cytomegalovirus. In both the original and validation cohorts, the classifier was reported to diagnose cytomegalovirus status with high specificity and sensitivity.

Via the germline V gene, CDR1 is SQVTM and CDR2 ANQGSEA. The germline ends are 14 bases apart after V is trimmed by 4 bases and J by 6 bases. From its cysteine to its phenylalanine, the CDR3 spans 13 amino acids. The DNA shown is the 39-base CDR3, in frame from base 1. The library relied on the immunoSEQ multiplex PCR assay. Regarding the original processing steps: A statistical classification framework was built for diagnosing cytomegalovirus status from the catalog of TCR beta chain sequences. Drawn from immuneACCESS, this table holds only the in-frame rearrangements with V and J called that TCRdb kept. Clones are partly lost; checked studies trace under half to an unresolved V gene and leave the rest unexplained. V, J and clone size derive from that table, while D and trimming were established from the DNA sequence. The sample table lists around 110,000 clones, about nine tenths of them with a count of one. About 2% of the sample is in the top ten clones.

The donors were included in the validation cohort of 90 to 150 subjects, a group kept apart from the approximately 670-subject first cohort. Input material: PBMCs. The chain joins TRBV29-1 to TRBJ2-3; TRBD1 might be the D gene, on 5 matching bases. The receptor was derived from a young woman in good health and CMV-seropositive. Here is the DNA: TGCAGCGTTGGAACAGCAGGGTTGGATACGCAGTATTTT. Translated, this is CSVGTAGLDTQYF.